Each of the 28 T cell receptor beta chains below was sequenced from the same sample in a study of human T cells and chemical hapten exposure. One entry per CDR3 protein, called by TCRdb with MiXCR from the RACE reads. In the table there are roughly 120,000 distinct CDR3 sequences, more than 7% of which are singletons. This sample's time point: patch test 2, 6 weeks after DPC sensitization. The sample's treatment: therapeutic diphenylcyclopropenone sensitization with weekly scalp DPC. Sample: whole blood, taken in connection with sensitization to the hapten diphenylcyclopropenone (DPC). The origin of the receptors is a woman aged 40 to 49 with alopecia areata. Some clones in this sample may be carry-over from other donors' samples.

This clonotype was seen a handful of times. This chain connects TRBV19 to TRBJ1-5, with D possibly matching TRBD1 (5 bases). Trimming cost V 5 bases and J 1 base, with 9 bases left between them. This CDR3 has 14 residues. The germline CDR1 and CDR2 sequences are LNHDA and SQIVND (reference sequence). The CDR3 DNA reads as TGTGCCAGTAGTCCCCGACAGAGCAATCAGCCCCAGCATTTT. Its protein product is CASSPRQSNQPQHF. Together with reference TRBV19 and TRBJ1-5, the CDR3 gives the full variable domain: DGGITQSPKYLFRKEGQNVTLSCEQNLNHDAMYWYRQDPGQGLRLIYYSQIVNDFQKGDIAEGYSVSREKKESFPLTVTSAQKNPTAFYLCASSPRQSNQPQHFGDGTRLSIL.

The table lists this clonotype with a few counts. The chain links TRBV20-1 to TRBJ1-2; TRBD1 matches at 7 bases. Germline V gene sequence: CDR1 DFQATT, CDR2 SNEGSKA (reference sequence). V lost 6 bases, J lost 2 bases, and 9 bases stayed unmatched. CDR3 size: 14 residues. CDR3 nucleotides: TGCAGTGCCCGTGGGACAGAGACCAACTATGGCTACACCTTC. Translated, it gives CSARGTETNYGYTF.

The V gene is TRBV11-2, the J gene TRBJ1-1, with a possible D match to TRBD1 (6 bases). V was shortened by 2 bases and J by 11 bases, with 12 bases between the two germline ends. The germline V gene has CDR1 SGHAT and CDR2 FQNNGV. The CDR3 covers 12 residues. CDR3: CASSLTGAIAFF. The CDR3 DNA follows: TGTGCCAGCAGCTTAACGGGGGCAATTGCTTTCTTT.

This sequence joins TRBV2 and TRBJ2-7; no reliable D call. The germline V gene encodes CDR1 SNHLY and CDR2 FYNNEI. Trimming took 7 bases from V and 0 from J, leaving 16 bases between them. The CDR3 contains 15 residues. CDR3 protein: CASTPGRASSYEQYF. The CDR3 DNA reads TGTGCCAGCACCCCCGGTAGGGCTAGCTCCTACGAGCAGTACTTC.

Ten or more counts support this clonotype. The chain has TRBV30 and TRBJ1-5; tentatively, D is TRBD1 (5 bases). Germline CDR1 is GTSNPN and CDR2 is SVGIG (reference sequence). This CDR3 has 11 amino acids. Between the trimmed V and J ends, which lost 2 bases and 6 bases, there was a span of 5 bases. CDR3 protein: CAWSTGQPQHF. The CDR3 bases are TGTGCCTGGAGTACAGGTCAGCCCCAGCATTTT.

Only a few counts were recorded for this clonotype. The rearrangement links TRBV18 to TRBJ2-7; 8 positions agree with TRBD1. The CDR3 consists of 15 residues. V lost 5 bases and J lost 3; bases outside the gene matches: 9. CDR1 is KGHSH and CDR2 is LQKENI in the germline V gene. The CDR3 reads CASSENPGQVYEQYF. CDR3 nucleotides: TGTGCCAGCTCAGAAAATCCGGGACAGGTCTACGAGCAGTACTTC.

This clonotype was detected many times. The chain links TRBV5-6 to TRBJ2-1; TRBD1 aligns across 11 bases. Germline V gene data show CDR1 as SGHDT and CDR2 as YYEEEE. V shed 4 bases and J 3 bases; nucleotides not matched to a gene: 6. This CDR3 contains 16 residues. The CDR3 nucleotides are TGTGCCAGCAGCCGGGGGACAGGGGGTAACTACAATGAGCAGTTCTTC. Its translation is CASSRGTGGNYNEQFF.

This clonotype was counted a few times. The CDR3 spells CASSLLDRDYGYTF. CDR3 DNA: TGTGCCAGCAGCCTTCTGGACAGGGACTATGGCTACACCTTC. V is TRBV14 and J is TRBJ1-2; 8 bases align to TRBD1. This CDR3 spans 14 amino acids. Trimming cost V 4 bases and J 3 bases; bases outside gene matches: 4. Looked up from germline, CDR1 is SGHDN and CDR2 is FVKESK. Combining the CDR3 with reference TRBV14 and TRBJ1-2 gives the whole variable domain EAGVTQFPSHSVIEKGQTVTLRCDPISGHDNLYWYRRVMGKEIKFLLHFVKESKQDESGMPNNRFLAERTGGTYSTLKVQPAELEDSGVYFCASSLLDRDYGYTFGSGTRLTVV.

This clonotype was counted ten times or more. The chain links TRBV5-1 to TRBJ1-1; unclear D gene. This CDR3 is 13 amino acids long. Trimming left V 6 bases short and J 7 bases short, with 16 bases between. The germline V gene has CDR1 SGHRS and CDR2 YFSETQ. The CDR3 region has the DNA TGCGCCAGCACCCCCTGGGGATCGCTTGAAGCTTTCTTT. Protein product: CASTPWGSLEAFF.

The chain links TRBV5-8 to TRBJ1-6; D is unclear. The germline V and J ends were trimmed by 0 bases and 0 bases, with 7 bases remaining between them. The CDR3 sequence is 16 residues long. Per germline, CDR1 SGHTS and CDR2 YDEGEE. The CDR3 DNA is TGTGCCAGCAGCTTGGCCCCGAGCTCCTATAATTCACCCCTCCACTTT. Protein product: CASSLAPSSYNSPLHF.

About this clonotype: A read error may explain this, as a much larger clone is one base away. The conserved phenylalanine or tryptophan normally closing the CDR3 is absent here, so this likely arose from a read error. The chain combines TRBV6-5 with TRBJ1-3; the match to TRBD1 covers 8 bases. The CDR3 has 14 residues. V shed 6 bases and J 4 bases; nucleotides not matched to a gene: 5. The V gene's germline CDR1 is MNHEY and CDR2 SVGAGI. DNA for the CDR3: TGTGCCAGCAGCACCGGGACAGGAGGAAACACCATATATTAT. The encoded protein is CASSTGTGGNTIYY.

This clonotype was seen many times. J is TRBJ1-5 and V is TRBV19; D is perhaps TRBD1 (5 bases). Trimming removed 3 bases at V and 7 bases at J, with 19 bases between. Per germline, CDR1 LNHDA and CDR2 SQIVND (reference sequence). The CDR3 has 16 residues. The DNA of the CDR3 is TGTGCCAGTAGTATCCAGGGAGGGGTGGTAATACAGCCCCAGCATTTT. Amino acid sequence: CASSIQGGVVIQPQHF. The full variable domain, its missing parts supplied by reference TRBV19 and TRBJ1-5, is DGGITQSPKYLFRKEGQNVTLSCEQNLNHDAMYWYRQDPGQGLRLIYYSQIVNDFQKGDIAEGYSVSREKKESFPLTVTSAQKNPTAFYLCASSIQGGVVIQPQHFGDGTRLSIL.

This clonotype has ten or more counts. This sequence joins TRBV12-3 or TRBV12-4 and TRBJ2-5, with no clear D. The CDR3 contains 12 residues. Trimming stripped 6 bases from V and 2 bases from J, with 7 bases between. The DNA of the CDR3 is TGTGCCAGCAGCTCGGGTCAAGAGACCCAGTACTTC. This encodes CASSSGQETQYF.

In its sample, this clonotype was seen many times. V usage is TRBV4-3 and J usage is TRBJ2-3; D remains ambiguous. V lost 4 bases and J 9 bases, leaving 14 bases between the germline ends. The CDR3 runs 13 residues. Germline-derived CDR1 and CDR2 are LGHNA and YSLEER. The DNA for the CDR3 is TGCGCCAGCAGCCCTGACCTGCTGGGGACGCAGTATTTT. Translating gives CASSPDLLGTQYF.

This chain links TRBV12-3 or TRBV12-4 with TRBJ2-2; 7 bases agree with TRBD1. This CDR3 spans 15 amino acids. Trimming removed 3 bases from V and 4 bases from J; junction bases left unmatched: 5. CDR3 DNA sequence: TGTGCCAGCAGTTTTCGACAGGGTGGCACCGGGGAGCTGTTTTTT. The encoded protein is CASSFRQGGTGELFF.

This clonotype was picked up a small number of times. The CDR3 reads CASSLGTGLQPQHF. The CDR3 DNA sequence: TGTGCCAGCAGCCTGGGGACAGGGCTACAGCCCCAGCATTTT. The chain is built from TRBV3-1 and TRBJ1-5; 9 positions agree with TRBD1. The CDR3 spans 14 residues. Germline-derived CDR1 and CDR2 are LGHDT and YNNKEL (reference sequence). With V trimmed by 4 bases and J by 7 bases, 5 bases remained unmatched.

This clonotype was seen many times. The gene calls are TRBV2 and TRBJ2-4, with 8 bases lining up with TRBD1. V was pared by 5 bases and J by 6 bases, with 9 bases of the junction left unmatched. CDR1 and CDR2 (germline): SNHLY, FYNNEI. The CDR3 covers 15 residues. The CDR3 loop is CASSPDRGVANIQYF. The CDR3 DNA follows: TGTGCCAGCAGTCCCGACAGGGGTGTGGCAAACATTCAGTACTTC.

Here the CDR3 reads CASSVGLGGQQETQYF. The CDR3 DNA is TGTGCCAGCAGCGTAGGCTTGGGGGGGCAGCAAGAGACCCAGTACTTC. V usage is TRBV9 and J usage is TRBJ2-5; TRBD2 might be the D (7 bases). Germline CDR1 reads SGDLS; CDR2 reads YYNGEE. The V end lost 0 bases, the J end lost 2 bases, and 14 bases lay between the germline ends. The CDR3 extends over 16 amino acids.

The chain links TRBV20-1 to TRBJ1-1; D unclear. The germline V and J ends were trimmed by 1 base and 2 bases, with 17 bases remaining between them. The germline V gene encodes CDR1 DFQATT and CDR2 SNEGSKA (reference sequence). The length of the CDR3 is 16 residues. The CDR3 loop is CSARGARGGINTEAFF. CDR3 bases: TGCAGTGCTAGAGGGGCCCGTGGAGGGATCAACACTGAAGCTTTCTTT.

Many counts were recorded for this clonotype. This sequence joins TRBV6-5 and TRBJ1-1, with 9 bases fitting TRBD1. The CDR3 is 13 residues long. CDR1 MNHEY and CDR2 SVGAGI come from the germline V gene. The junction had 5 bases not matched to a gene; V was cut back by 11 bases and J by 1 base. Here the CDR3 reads CAATDRGNTEAFF. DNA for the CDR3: TGTGCCGCCACGGACAGGGGGAACACTGAAGCTTTCTTT.

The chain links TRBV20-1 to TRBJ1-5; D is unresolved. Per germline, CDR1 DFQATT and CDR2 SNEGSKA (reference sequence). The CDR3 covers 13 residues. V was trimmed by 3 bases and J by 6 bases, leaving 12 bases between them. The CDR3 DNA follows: TGCAGTGCTAGGGCTGACGGCGGTCAGCCCCAGCATTTT. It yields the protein CSARADGGQPQHF.

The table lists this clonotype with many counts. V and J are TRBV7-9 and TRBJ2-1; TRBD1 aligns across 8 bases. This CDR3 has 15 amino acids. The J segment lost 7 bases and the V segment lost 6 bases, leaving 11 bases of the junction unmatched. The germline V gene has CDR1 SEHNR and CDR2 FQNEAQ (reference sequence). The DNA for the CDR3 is TGTGCCAGCAGGAGGACAGGGAGCGTGGGAAATGAGCAGTTCTTC. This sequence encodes CASRRTGSVGNEQFF.

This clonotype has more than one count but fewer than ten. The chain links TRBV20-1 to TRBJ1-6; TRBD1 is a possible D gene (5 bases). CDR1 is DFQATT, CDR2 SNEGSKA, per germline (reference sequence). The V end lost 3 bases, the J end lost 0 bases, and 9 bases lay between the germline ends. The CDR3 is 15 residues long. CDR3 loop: CSARRGGSYNSPLHF. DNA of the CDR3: TGCAGTGCTAGGCGGGGGGGCTCCTATAATTCACCCCTCCACTTT.

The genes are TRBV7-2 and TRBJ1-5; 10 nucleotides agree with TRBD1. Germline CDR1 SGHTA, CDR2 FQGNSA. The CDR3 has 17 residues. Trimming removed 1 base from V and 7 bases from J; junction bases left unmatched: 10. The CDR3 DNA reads TGTGCCAGCAGCTTAGAATTATGGGACAGGGGATCCCAGCCCCAGCATTTT. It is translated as CASSLELWDRGSQPQHF.

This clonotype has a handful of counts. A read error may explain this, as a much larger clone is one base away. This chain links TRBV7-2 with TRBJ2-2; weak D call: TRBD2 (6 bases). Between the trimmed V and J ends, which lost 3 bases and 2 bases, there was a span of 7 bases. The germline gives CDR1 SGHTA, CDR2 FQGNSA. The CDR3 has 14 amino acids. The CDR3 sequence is CASSLGGNTGELFF. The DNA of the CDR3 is TGTGCCAGCAGCTTGGGGGGAAACACCGGGGAGCTGTTTTTT.

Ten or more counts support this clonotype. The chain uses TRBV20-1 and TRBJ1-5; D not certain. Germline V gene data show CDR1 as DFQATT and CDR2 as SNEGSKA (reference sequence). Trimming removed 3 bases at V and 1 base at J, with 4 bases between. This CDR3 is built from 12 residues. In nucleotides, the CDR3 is TGCAGTGCTAGGGGCAGCAATCAGCCCCAGCATTTT. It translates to CSARGSNQPQHF.

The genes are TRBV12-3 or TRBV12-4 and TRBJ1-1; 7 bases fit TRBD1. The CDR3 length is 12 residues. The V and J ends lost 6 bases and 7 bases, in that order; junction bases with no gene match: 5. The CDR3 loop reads CASSDGTVEAFF. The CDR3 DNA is TGTGCCAGCAGCGACGGGACAGTTGAAGCTTTCTTT.

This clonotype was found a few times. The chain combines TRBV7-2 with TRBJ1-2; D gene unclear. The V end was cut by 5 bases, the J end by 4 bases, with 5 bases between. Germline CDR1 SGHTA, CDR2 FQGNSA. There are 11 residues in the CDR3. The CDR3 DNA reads TGTGCCAGCAGCCCTCTCTATGGCTACACCTTC. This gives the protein CASSPLYGYTF. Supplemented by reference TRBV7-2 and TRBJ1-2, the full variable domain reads GAGVSQSPSNKVTEKGKDVELRCDPISGHTALYWYRQSLGQGLEFLIYFQGNSAPDKSGLPSDRFSAERTGGSVSTLTIQRTQQEDSAVYLCASSPLYGYTFGSGTRLTVV.